This passage covers 12 T cell receptor beta chains from one sample sequenced in a study of neurological immune-mediated disorders. TCRdb analysed the 5' RACE reads with MiXCR anew, one entry per CDR3 protein. The sample has 50,000 to 70,000 distinct CDR3 sequences, roughly 10% seen once. Time point specified: longitudinal time-point 1 (baseline). The sequenced sample consisted of PBMCs. These receptors were obtained from a male donor with HTLV-1-associated myelopathy (HAM/TSP).

This clonotype was counted ten times or more. CDR3: CASSYFGLSGGENSPLHF. The CDR3 DNA follows: TGTGCCAGCAGTTATTTTGGGCTCTCAGGGGGCGAAAATTCACCCCTCCACTTT. V and J are TRBV6-5 and TRBJ1-6, with TRBD1 identical over 8 bases. The CDR3 spans 18 residues. After removal of 3 bases from V and 7 bases from J, the junction contained 14 bases not matched to a gene. CDR1 is MNHEY, CDR2 SVGAGI, per germline.

Ten or more counts support this clonotype. The chain combines TRBV3-1 with TRBJ2-3; D remains unclear. Deletions cut 0 bases from V and 4 bases from J, with 8 bases between. The CDR3 sequence is 14 residues long. Germline V gene lookup returns CDR1 LGHDT and CDR2 YNNKEL (reference sequence). CDR3 in amino acids: CASSQDLGSDTQYF. CDR3 coding DNA: TGTGCCAGCAGCCAAGATCTGGGGTCAGATACGCAGTATTTT.

This clonotype was detected ten times or more. The J gene is TRBJ2-7, the V gene TRBV7-2, with D uncertain. V gave up 2 bases and J gave up 3 bases, with 11 bases separating them. This CDR3 is built from 14 residues. In germline, CDR1 is SGHTA, CDR2 FQGNSA. For the CDR3, the DNA is TGTGCCAGCAGCTTACAGCCTAGAGACTACGAGCAGTACTTC. Amino acid sequence: CASSLQPRDYEQYF.

For this clonotype: One junction end does not reproduce the germline sequence, and a read error may be involved. The V call is TRBV15, the J call TRBJ2-5; D not resolved. This CDR3 is 14 amino acids long. CDR1 is LNHNV, CDR2 YYDKDF, per germline (reference sequence). CDR3 bases: TGTGCCACCAGCAGCCCCGAGAATCTGGAGACCCAGTATTTC. It codes for CATSSPENLETQYF.

There are many counts of this clonotype. The chain recombines TRBV5-1 with TRBJ1-1; D is unresolved. Germline V gives CDR1 SGHRS, CDR2 YFSETQ. The CDR3 length is 13 residues. The V gene lost 4 bases and the J gene lost 2 bases, with 9 bases spanning the gap. As DNA, the CDR3 is TGCGCCAGCAGCGCGGGGTTCAACACTGAAGCTTTCTTT. Residues: CASSAGFNTEAFF.

This clonotype appeared many times. The chain uses TRBV3-1 and TRBJ2-7; D is unclear. In germline, CDR1 is LGHDT, CDR2 YNNKEL (reference sequence). The CDR3 is 14 amino acids. V was cut by 2 bases and J by 0 bases, with 8 bases left in between. The CDR3 reads CASSQMGNSYEQYF. In nucleotides, the CDR3 is TGTGCCAGCAGCCAAATGGGAAACTCCTACGAGCAGTACTTC.

This clonotype was counted many times. This chain links TRBV6-1 with TRBJ2-7; D gene unclear. Trimming shortened V by 0 bases and J by 2 bases, and 14 bases separated the two germline ends. The CDR3 covers 16 residues. CDR1 and CDR2 (germline): MNHNS, SASEGT. The CDR3 is CASSEATMQYAYEQYF. Here the CDR3 DNA reads TGTGCCAGCAGTGAAGCGACCATGCAGTACGCCTACGAGCAGTACTTC.

This clonotype was seen repeatedly, ten times or more. The chain carries TRBV18 and TRBJ2-1; weak D call: TRBD2 (5 bases). The CDR3 consists of 13 residues. The germline V gene encodes CDR1 KGHSH and CDR2 LQKENI. V dropped 3 bases and J dropped 8 bases, with 11 bases sitting between them. CDR3 region: CASSPRGYDEQFF. The CDR3 DNA sequence: TGTGCCAGCTCACCTAGAGGGTACGATGAGCAGTTCTTC.

In regard to this clonotype: A read error is likely, as this CDR3 ends without the conserved phenylalanine or tryptophan. The DNA is left out, because the CDR3 cannot be placed on it with certainty; the CDR3 is given as TCRdb lists it. The rearrangement joins TRBV10-3 to TRBJ2-6. A total of 17 residues make up the CDR3, ends included. Germline values: CDR1 ENHRY, CDR2 SYGVKD. The CDR3 spells CAINRRGQSSGANVLIS.

This clonotype appeared many times. The rearrangement joins TRBV24-1 to TRBJ1-5, with unresolved D. Germline loops: CDR1 KGHDR, CDR2 SFDVKD. This CDR3 is built from 14 residues. V was shortened by 5 bases and J by 7 bases, with 14 bases between the two germline ends. For the CDR3, the DNA is TGTGCCACCAGTGGGCCCGGGGATCGGCAGCCCCAGCATTTT. Amino acid sequence: CATSGPGDRQPQHF.

This clonotype was detected many times. The chain joins TRBV7-9 to TRBJ1-3; D gene unclear. CDR1 and CDR2 (germline): SEHNR, FQNEAQ (reference sequence). The length of the CDR3 is 15 residues. Trimming removed 0 bases at V and 4 bases at J, with 10 bases between. The CDR3 nucleotides read TGTGCCAGCAGCTTAGCTGCGCTCTGGGGAAACACCATATATTTT. Its protein product is CASSLAALWGNTIYF.

This clonotype has ten or more counts. The genes are TRBV6-2 or TRBV6-3 and TRBJ2-7; maybe TRBD1 (5 bases). Between the trimmed V and J ends, which lost 8 bases and 0 bases, there was a span of 11 bases. CDR1 is MNHEY and CDR2 is SVGEGT in the germline V gene. The CDR3 sequence is 13 residues long. The CDR3, as DNA: TGTGCCAGCTACGACAGACCCTCCTACGAGCAGTACTTC. Translating gives CASYDRPSYEQYF.